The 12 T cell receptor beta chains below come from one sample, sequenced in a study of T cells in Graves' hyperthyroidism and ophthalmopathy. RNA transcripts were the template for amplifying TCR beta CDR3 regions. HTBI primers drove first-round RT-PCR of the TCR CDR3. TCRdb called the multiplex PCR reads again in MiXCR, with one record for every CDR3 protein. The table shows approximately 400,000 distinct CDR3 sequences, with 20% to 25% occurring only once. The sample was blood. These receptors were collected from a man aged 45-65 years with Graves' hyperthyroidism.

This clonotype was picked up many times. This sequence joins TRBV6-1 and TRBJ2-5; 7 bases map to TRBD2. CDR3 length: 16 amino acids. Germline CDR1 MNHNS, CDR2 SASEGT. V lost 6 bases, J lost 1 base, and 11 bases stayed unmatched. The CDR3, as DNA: TGTGCCAGCAGCGCTAGTCGCGGGGGTTCCCAAGAGACCCAGTACTTC. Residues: CASSASRGGSQETQYF.

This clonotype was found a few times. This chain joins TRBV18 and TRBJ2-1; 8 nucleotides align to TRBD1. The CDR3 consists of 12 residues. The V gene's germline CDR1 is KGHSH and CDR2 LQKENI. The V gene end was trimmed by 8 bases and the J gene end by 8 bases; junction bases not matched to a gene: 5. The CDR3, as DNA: TGTGCCAGCGCCTCAGGGGGCGATGAGCAGTTCTTC. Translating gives CASASGGDEQFF.

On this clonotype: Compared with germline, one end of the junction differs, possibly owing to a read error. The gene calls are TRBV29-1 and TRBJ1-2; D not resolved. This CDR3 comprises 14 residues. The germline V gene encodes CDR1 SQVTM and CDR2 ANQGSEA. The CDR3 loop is CSVEDGTANYGCTF. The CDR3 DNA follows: TGCAGCGTTGAAGACGGAACAGCGAACTATGGCTGCACCTTC.

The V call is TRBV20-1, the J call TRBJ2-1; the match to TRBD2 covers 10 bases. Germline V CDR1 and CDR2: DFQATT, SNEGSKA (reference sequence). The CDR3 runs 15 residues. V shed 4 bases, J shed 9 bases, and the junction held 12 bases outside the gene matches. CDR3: CSATPLAGAPGEQFF. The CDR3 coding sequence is TGCAGTGCTACACCTCTAGCGGGAGCCCCAGGTGAGCAGTTCTTC.

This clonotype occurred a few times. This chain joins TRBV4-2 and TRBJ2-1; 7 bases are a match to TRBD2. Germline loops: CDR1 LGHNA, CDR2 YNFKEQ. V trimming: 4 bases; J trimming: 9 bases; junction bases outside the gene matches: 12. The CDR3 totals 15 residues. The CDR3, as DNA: TGTGCCAGCAGCCCCCGGGCGGGCGGGAGCAGTGAGCAGTTCTTC. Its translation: CASSPRAGGSSEQFF.

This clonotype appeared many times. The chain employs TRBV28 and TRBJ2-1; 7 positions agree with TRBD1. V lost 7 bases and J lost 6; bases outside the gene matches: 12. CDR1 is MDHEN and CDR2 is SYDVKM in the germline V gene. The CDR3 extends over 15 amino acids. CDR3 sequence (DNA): TGTGCCAGCACTTGGGGCCGGGACAGACTCAATGAGCAGTTCTTC. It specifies CASTWGRDRLNEQFF.

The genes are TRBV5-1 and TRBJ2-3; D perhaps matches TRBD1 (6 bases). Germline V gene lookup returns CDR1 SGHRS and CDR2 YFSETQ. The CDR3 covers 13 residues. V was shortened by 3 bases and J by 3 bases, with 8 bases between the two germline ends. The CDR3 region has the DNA TGCGCCAGCAGCTACGGACAGACAGATACGCAGTATTTT. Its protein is CASSYGQTDTQYF.

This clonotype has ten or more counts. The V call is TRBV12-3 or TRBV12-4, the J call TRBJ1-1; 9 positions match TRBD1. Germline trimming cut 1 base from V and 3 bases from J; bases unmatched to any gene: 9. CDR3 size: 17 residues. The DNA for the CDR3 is TGTGCCAGCAGTTTAGGCACAGGGGGCGCGTTGCACACTGAAGCTTTCTTT. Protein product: CASSLGTGGALHTEAFF.

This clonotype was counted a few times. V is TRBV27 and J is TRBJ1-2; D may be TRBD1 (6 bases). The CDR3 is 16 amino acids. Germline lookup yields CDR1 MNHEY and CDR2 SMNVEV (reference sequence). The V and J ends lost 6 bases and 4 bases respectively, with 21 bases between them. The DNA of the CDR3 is TGTGCCAGCAGCCCCGAGAGGGGGTTACCTCTCTATGGCTACACCTTC. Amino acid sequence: CASSPERGLPLYGYTF.

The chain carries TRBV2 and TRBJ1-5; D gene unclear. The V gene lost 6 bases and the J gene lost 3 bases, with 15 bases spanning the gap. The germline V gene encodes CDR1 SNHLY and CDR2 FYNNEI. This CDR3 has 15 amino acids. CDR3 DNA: TGTGCCAGCAGCTCGGTTGACATCTACAATCAGCCCCAGCATTTT. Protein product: CASSSVDIYNQPQHF.

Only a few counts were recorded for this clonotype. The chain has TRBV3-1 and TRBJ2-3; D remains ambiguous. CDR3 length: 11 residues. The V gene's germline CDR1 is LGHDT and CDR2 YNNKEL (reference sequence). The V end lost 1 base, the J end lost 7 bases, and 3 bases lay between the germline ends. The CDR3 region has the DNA TGTGCCAGCAGCCAAGGTTATACGCAGTATTTT. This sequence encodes CASSQGYTQYF.

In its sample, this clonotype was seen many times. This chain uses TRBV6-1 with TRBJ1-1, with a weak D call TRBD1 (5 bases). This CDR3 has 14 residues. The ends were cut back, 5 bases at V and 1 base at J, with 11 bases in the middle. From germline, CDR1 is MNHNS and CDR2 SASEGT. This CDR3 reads CASSYGGRNTEAFF. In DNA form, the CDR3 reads TGTGCCAGCAGTTATGGGGGAAGGAACACTGAAGCTTTCTTT.